These T cell receptor beta chains were read from a single sample in a study of CD8 T cells in Susac syndrome. TCRdb used MiXCR to reprocess the immunoSEQ multiplex PCR reads, holding one entry per CDR3 protein. The sample consists of around 190,000 distinct CDR3 sequences, about 95% of them appearing once. The sample taken for sequencing was CD4+ T cells from PBMCs. These receptor sequences come from a human donor in good health. CDR3s include the opening cysteine and the closing phenylalanine or tryptophan. Fields, in order: clone size, J gene, D gene, CDR3 length, V gene, CDR3 DNA, CDR3 protein. The D gene is left open where the match is weak. Clone sizes are given selectively: once, few, many, or a class where the clone is expanded.

NA,TRBJ1-2,NA,16,TRBV4-3,TGCGCCAGCAGCCAAGAATACGACGACAGCGCCTATGGCTACACCTTC,CASSQEYDDSAYGYTF
NA,TRBJ1-2,TRBD1,11,TRBV20-1,TGCAGTGCTGACAGGGGTCAGGGCTACACCTTC,CSADRGQGYTF
NA,TRBJ2-3,NA,14,TRBV24-1,TGTGCCACCAGTGCCTTGGGAACGGCAGATACGCAGTATTTT,CATSALGTADTQYF
NA,TRBJ1-2,NA,14,TRBV30,TGTGCCTGGAGTGTCCGGGGTCGTAACTATGGCTACACCTTC,CAWSVRGRNYGYTF
NA,TRBJ1-2,TRBD1,13,TRBV20-1,TGCAGTGCTCCGGGACAGGGGGCTGATGGCTACACCTTC,CSAPGQGADGYTF
NA,TRBJ1-2,NA,15,TRBV27,TGTGCCAGCAGTCCCGTTTTTCGGGTGAACTATGGCTACACCTTC,CASSPVFRVNYGYTF
NA,TRBJ2-3,NA,16,TRBV9,TGTGCCAGCAGCACCGCAGTGGGGGCCCCCACAGATACGCAGTATTTT,CASSTAVGAPTDTQYF
few,TRBJ2-7,NA,11,TRBV24-1,TGTGCCACCAGTGATTTGTACGAGCAGTACTTC,CATSDLYEQYF
NA,TRBJ2-1,TRBD2,16,TRBV12-3/TRBV12-4,TGTGCCAGCAGTCTACTGGGCGGGAGCCGATGGAATGAGCAGTTCTTC,CASSLLGGSRWNEQFF
NA,TRBJ2-3,NA,12,TRBV27,TGTGCCAGTGCAGGGAAAGCAGATACGCAGTATTTT,CASAGKADTQYF
NA,TRBJ1-5,NA,15,TRBV3-1,TGTGCCAGCAGCCAAGGAAGGACGGTAAATCAGCCCCAGCATTTT,CASSQGRTVNQPQHF
NA,TRBJ2-4,NA,13,TRBV7-3,TGTGCCAGCAGCTCCCCGCCAAGCAACATTCAGTACTTC,CASSSPPSNIQYF
NA,TRBJ1-1,NA,13,TRBV30,TGTGCCTGGGCATCCCAGCGTGGGACTGAAGCTTTCTTT,CAWASQRGTEAFF
NA,TRBJ2-1,TRBD2,16,TRBV3-1,TGTGCCAGCAGCCAAGTGGGTAGCGGGAGGGGTAATGAGCAGTTCTTC,CASSQVGSGRGNEQFF
NA,TRBJ2-3,NA,16,TRBV6-2/TRBV6-3,TGTGCCAGCAGTTACTCGAAGGCTAGGGCCGGAGATACGCAGTATTTT,CASSYSKARAGDTQYF
NA,TRBJ2-1,NA,13,TRBV27,TGTGCCAGCACCGCCAGGCGGTCGGGTGAGCAGTTCTTC,CASTARRSGEQFF
NA,TRBJ2-1,TRBD2,14,TRBV29-1,TGCAGCGTGAGCACTAGCGGGAGGTGGAATGAGCAGTTCTTC,CSVSTSGRWNEQFF
NA,TRBJ2-2,NA,16,TRBV4-3,TGCGCCAGCAGCCAAGGATCTCTGGGGCGGACCGGGGAGCTGTTTTTT,CASSQGSLGRTGELFF
once,TRBJ2-1,NA,19,TRBV6-2/TRBV6-3,TGTGCCAGCAGTTACTTGCCAGGGAAAGCGATAAGGTCCTACAATGAGCAGTTCTTC,CASSYLPGKAIRSYNEQFF
NA,TRBJ2-7,TRBD1,13,TRBV5-1,TGCGCCAGCAGCTCCGGGACAGGGAACGAGCAGTACTTC,CASSSGTGNEQYF
NA,TRBJ1-5,NA,16,TRBV28,TGTGCCAGCAGTTTAAAGGGCTCCGGTTCTTATCAGCCCCAGCATTTT,CASSLKGSGSYQPQHF
NA,TRBJ2-7,TRBD2,15,TRBV30,TGTGCCTGGAGCAAGGGGACTAGCGGCTCCTACGAGCAGTACTTC,CAWSKGTSGSYEQYF
once,TRBJ1-1,NA,14,TRBV14,TGTGCCAGCAGCCAAGTTGCAATAGGGGCTGAAGCTTTCTTT,CASSQVAIGAEAFF
NA,TRBJ2-7,NA,13,TRBV20-1,TGCAGTGCTAAGGGGGAGAACTCCTACGAGCAGTACTTC,CSAKGENSYEQYF
NA,TRBJ1-5,TRBD1,17,TRBV20-1,TGCAGTGCTAGAGATGGTGGACAGGGCCTTCTCAATCAGCCCCAGCATTTT,CSARDGGQGLLNQPQHF
NA,TRBJ2-6,NA,14,TRBV6-2/TRBV6-3,TGTGCCAGCAGTTACTCCCCTGGGGCCAACGTCCTGACTTTC,CASSYSPGANVLTF
NA,TRBJ2-6,NA,12,TRBV6-2/TRBV6-3,TGTGCCAGCAAACGTGGGGCCAACGTCCTGACTTTC,CASKRGANVLTF
NA,TRBJ1-5,NA,14,TRBV6-6,TGTGCCAGCAGTGTCTCAGGTAGCAATCAGCCCCAGCATTTT,CASSVSGSNQPQHF
NA,TRBJ2-1,TRBD2,15,TRBV14,TGTGCCAGCAGCGGATTAGCGGGAGAGGTTAATGAGCAGTTCTTC,CASSGLAGEVNEQFF
NA,TRBJ1-1,NA,16,TRBV13,TGTGCCAGCAGCTTAGGCCTCGGAGGTCTGAACACTGAAGCTTTCTTT,CASSLGLGGLNTEAFF
NA,TRBJ2-1,NA,16,TRBV5-1,TGCGCCAGCAGCTTGGATGCGACAGCGGCATTCCATGAGCAGTTCTTC,CASSLDATAAFHEQFF
NA,TRBJ2-3,NA,16,TRBV15,TGTGCCACCAGCAGGGGCTATCTGGTGGAGCCAGATACGCAGTATTTT,CATSRGYLVEPDTQYF
once,TRBJ1-5,NA,13,TRBV11-1,TGTGCCAGCAGCGCCACCAGGCATCAGCCCCAGCATTTT,CASSATRHQPQHF
NA,TRBJ2-1,NA,14,TRBV29-1,TGCAGCTTTACGCTAGCGAGTTTTTTTAGTGAGCAGTTCTTC,CSFTLASFFSEQFF
NA,TRBJ2-5,TRBD1,13,TRBV30,TGTGCCTGGAGTGTAGGACAGGGGAAGACCCAGTACTTC,CAWSVGQGKTQYF
few,TRBJ2-1,NA,15,TRBV6-2/TRBV6-3,TGTGCCAGCAGTTACTCTTCGGGCTCCTACAATGAGCAGTTCTTC,CASSYSSGSYNEQFF
once,TRBJ2-4,NA,17,TRBV5-1,TGCGCCAGCAGCCTACCCCCTGTTGATCTAGCCAAAAACATTCAGTACTTC,CASSLPPVDLAKNIQYF
NA,TRBJ2-7,NA,14,TRBV5-1,TGCGCCAGCAGCCACCGGGACCAAACCTACGAGCAGTACTTC,CASSHRDQTYEQYF
NA,TRBJ1-1,TRBD1,16,TRBV20-1,TGCAGTGCTATACACCGCTCGGGACAGGGTAACACTGAAGCTTTCTTT,CSAIHRSGQGNTEAFF
NA,TRBJ1-4,NA,15,TRBV30,TGTGCCTGGAGTGCGAGACGGGAGGGACTGGAAAAACTGTTTTTT,CAWSARREGLEKLFF
NA,TRBJ2-5,TRBD2,17,TRBV28,TGTGCCAGCAGTTTGCTGACTAGCGGGAGTACTGGGGAGACCCAGTACTTC,CASSLLTSGSTGETQYF
NA,TRBJ1-1,NA,10,TRBV29-1,TGCAGCGTTGTGCAGATTGAAGCTTTCTTT,CSVVQIEAFF
NA,TRBJ1-1,NA,13,TRBV19,TGTGCCAGTTCCCGGACAGCGAACACTGAAGCTTTCTTT,CASSRTANTEAFF
NA,TRBJ2-5,NA,13,TRBV3-1,TGTGCCAGCAGCCAAGGGGGGTCAGAGACCCAGTACTTC,CASSQGGSETQYF
NA,TRBJ2-7,NA,13,TRBV11-2,TGTGCCAGCAGCTTTGGCTCTGGGTACGAGCAGTACTTC,CASSFGSGYEQYF
NA,TRBJ2-7,TRBD1,13,TRBV20-1,TGCAGTGCTCTCGGACAGGGGGCGGTCGAGCAGTACTTC,CSALGQGAVEQYF
once,TRBJ2-3,TRBD1,15,TRBV6-1,TGTGCCAGCAGCCCGACAGGGGGTTCACGGGATACGCAGTATTTT,CASSPTGGSRDTQYF
once,TRBJ2-3,TRBD2,17,TRBV4-3,TGCGCCAGCAGCCAACGACTAGCGGGAGGGCCGGGGGATACGCAGTATTTT,CASSQRLAGGPGDTQYF
NA,TRBJ1-5,NA,12,TRBV6-2/TRBV6-3,TGTGCCAGCAGTTACTCTACTCAGCCCCAGCATTTT,CASSYSTQPQHF
NA,TRBJ2-1,TRBD2,20,TRBV24-1,TGTGCCACCAGTGACGCGGGGGGACTAGCGGGAGGGCCTCTTAACAATGAGCAGTCCTTC,CATSDAGGLAGGPLNNEQSF
NA,TRBJ1-1,NA,14,TRBV30,TGTGCCTGGAGTGTTGTCCTGATGAACACTGAAGCTTTCTTT,CAWSVVLMNTEAFF
NA,TRBJ2-2,NA,16,TRBV4-3,TGCGCCAGCAGCCAAGATGGCAGGCCAAGCACCGGGGAGCTGTTTTTT,CASSQDGRPSTGELFF
NA,TRBJ2-7,NA,15,TRBV12-3/TRBV12-4,TGTGCCAGCAGTCTACGAGGGACTCCACATGAAGAGCAGTACTTC,CASSLRGTPHEEQYF
NA,TRBJ2-7,NA,12,TRBV20-1,TGCAGTGCGCAGAGAGAAATCTACGAGCAGTACTTC,CSAQREIYEQYF
NA,TRBJ1-1,NA,15,TRBV29-1,TGCAGCGTCCAATTAGGGGCGGGGGCAGGTATTGAAGCTTTCTTT,CSVQLGAGAGIEAFF
once,TRBJ2-5,TRBD1,15,TRBV7-2,TGTGCCAGCAGCCCGTTAGGACAGGGCGTAGAGACCCAGTACTTC,CASSPLGQGVETQYF
NA,TRBJ2-7,NA,15,TRBV4-2,TGTGCCAGCAGCCATCGGCTGGGCAGCTCCTACGAGCAGTACTTC,CASSHRLGSSYEQYF
NA,TRBJ2-1,NA,13,TRBV5-5,TGTGCCAGCAGCCCCGGCCCTGCGCGTGAGCAGTTCTTC,CASSPGPAREQFF
NA,TRBJ2-7,NA,14,TRBV9,TGTGCCAGCAGCGTAGTACCCAACTCCTACGAGCAGTACTTC,CASSVVPNSYEQYF
NA,TRBJ2-7,NA,13,TRBV30,TGTGCCTGGAGTGTAGATACGCGCTACGAGCAGTACTTC,CAWSVDTRYEQYF